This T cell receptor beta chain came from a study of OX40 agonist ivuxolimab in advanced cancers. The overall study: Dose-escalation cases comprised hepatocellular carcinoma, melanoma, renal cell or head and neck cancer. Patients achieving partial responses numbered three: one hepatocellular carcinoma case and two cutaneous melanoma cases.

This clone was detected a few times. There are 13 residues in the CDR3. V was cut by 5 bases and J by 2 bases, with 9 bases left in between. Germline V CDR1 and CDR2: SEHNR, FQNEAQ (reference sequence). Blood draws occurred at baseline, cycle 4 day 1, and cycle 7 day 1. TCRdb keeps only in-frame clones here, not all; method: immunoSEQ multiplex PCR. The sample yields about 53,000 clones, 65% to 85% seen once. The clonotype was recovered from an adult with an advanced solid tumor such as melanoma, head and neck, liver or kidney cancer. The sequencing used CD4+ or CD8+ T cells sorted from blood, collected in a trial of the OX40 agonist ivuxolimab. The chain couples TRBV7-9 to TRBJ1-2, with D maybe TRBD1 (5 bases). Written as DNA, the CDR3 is TGTGCCAGCAGCCAAGGGACCAACTATGGCTACACCTTC. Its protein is CASSQGTNYGYTF.